These T cell receptor beta chains were read from a single sample in a study of blood T cell repertoires in COVID-19. Produced via immunoSEQ multiplex PCR; TCRdb's table is partial and in-frame only. The table lists about 170,000 clones, 80% to 85% of them singletons. The sample taken for sequencing was peripheral blood. Source of these receptors: a man aged 65 to 85 with active or convalescent COVID-19. The CDR3 runs from the conserved cysteine through the conserved F or W. Each record gives: D gene, clone size, J gene, V gene, CDR3 DNA, CDR3 protein. D genes are given only for firm matches. Clone size is shown for a subset of rows, as once, few, many or a class of expanded clone.

- - TRBJ2-4 TRBV7-2 TGTGCCAGCAGCACGGACACGGGCTCATCCATTCAGTACTTC CASSTDTGSSIQYF
TRBD2 - TRBJ2-3 TRBV9 TGTGCCAGCAGCGTAGGCGGGAGGGGCCCAGATACGCAGTATTTT CASSVGGRGPDTQYF
TRBD1 - TRBJ1-4 TRBV4-1 TGCGCCAGCAGCCCCAGCCGGGGACAGCAGCTCTCTAATGAAAAACTGTTTTTT CASSPSRGQQLSNEKLFF
- - TRBJ2-7 TRBV4-3 TGCGCCAGCAGCCAGGGTACAGGGCAACTTTCCTACGAGCAGTACTTC CASSQGTGQLSYEQYF
- few TRBJ2-7 TRBV7-9 TGTGCCAGCAGCTTAGATGCCCACGGGGAGCAGTACTTC CASSLDAHGEQYF
- - TRBJ2-2 TRBV7-2 TGTGCCAGCAGGGTGAGGTGGGGGGACACCGGGGAGCTGTTTTTT CASRVRWGDTGELFF
TRBD2 - TRBJ2-3 TRBV3-1/TRBV3-2 TGTGCCAGCAGCGGCTCTAGCGGCTACACAGATACGCAGTATTTT CASSGSSGYTDTQYF
- once TRBJ1-6 TRBV19 TGTGCCAGTAGTCCCCCCGGAGTTTCACCCCTCCACTTT CASSPPGVSPLHF
TRBD1 - TRBJ1-6 TRBV28 TGTGCCAGCAGTTCAGCAGGGGGCCAGGGTTCACCCCTCCACTTT CASSSAGGQGSPLHF
TRBD1 - TRBJ1-1 TRBV6-6 TGTGCCAGCAGCCCGGACAGGGGGGTTCGCACTGAAGCTTTCTTT CASSPDRGVRTEAFF
- - TRBJ1-2 TRBV11-2 TGTGCCAGCAGCTTAGCCAGGGGCCACTATGGCTACACCTTC CASSLARGHYGYTF
TRBD2 - TRBJ2-1 TRBV3-1/TRBV3-2 TGTGCCAGCGCCCCGGGGGTAGCGGGAGAGAATCGCCGCGAGCAGTTCTTC CASAPGVAGENRREQFF
- - TRBJ2-1 TRBV4-3 TGCGCCAGCAGCCAAGATATATACAATGAGCAGTTCTTC CASSQDIYNEQFF
- - TRBJ2-2 TRBV6-2/TRBV6-3 TGTGCCAGCAGTTACTCCCAATTACTAGCTCTGAACACCGGGGAGCTGTTTTTT CASSYSQLLALNTGELFF
TRBD2 - TRBJ2-1 TRBV19 TGTGCCAGTAGGACTAGCGGGAGCAGGAATGAGCAGTTCTTC CASRTSGSRNEQFF
- - TRBJ1-5 TRBV19 TGTGCCAGTAGTATAGAGACAGCAACTTTTCAGCCCCAGCATTTT CASSIETATFQPQHF
- - TRBJ1-4 TRBV19 TGTGCCAGTAGTATAAGCGTGGCTAATGAAAAACTGTTTTTT CASSISVANEKLFF